Listed below are T cell receptor beta chains from one sample, sequenced in a study of T cell repertoires in cytomegalovirus infection. TCRdb processed the reads anew with MiXCR; each CDR3 protein has one entry. The sample holds approximately 70,000 distinct CDR3 sequences; 3% to 4.5% are singletons and the top ten take roughly a fifth. Sequenced material: PBMCs. The receptors shown here come from a human donor in good health (CMV status not recorded). Some clones in this sample may be carry-over from other donors' samples. CDR3s include the opening cysteine and the closing phenylalanine or tryptophan. A D gene is named only where the DNA matches it firmly. Clone size is stated in some rows and not others, as once, few, many or a class when expanded.

cdr3_length	v_call	clone_size	d_call	j_call	cdr3_nt	cdr3_aa
14	TRBV28	many	TRBD1	TRBJ1-1	TGTGCCAGCAGTTGGACAGGACGGGGCACTGAAGCTTTCTTT	CASSWTGRGTEAFF
14	TRBV28	many	.	TRBJ2-5	TGTGCCAGCAGTTTGCCAAGCGGCGAAGAGACCCAGTACTTC	CASSLPSGEETQYF
13	TRBV7-9	.	.	TRBJ1-5	TGTGCCAGCAGCAGGGGATTCAATCAGCCCCAGCATTTT	CASSRGFNQPQHF
15	TRBV7-2	many	TRBD1	TRBJ2-5	TGTGCCAGCAGCTTGACCGGGACAGGGATCGAGACCCAGTACTTC	CASSLTGTGIETQYF
15	TRBV15	many	.	TRBJ1-2	TGTGCCACCAGCAGAGATCTGGCAGATCGGTATGGCTACACCTTC	CATSRDLADRYGYTF
15	TRBV7-9	many	.	TRBJ2-7	TGTGCCAGCAGCCTGGGACAACTTTATCGGGGCGAGCAGTACTTC	CASSLGQLYRGEQYF
13	TRBV7-2	many	.	TRBJ1-1	TGTGCCAGCAGCAAGACCAGGGAGACTGAAGCTTTCTTT	CASSKTRETEAFF
13	TRBV7-2	few	TRBD1	TRBJ2-7	TGTGCCAGCAGCTTAACAGGGGTGAACGAGCAGTACTTC	CASSLTGVNEQYF
17	TRBV28	many	TRBD2	TRBJ2-7	TGTGCCAGCATTGGGGTTGGAGGGAAGGGAGGGTCCTACGAGCAGTACTTC	CASIGVGGKGGSYEQYF
11	TRBV6-6	many	.	TRBJ2-7	TGTGCCAGCAGTTCGCTGACCGAGCAGTACTTC	CASSSLTEQYF
14	TRBV7-2	many	.	TRBJ1-5	TGTGCCAGCAGCCCTGTCCCGGGAGTACAGCCCCAGCATTTT	CASSPVPGVQPQHF
12	TRBV29-1	many	.	TRBJ2-2	TGCAGCGCCCGGAAGTGGACCGGGGAGCTGTTTTTT	CSARKWTGELFF
14	TRBV6-5	few	TRBD2	TRBJ2-1	TGTGTCAGCAGCACTAGCGGGGCCTACAATGAGCAGTTCTTC	CVSSTSGAYNEQFF
13	TRBV7-2	many	.	TRBJ1-1	TGTGCCAGCAGCTTTGGCAGGAACACTGAAGCTTTCTTT	CASSFGRNTEAFF
13	TRBV28	many	TRBD1	TRBJ1-2	TGTGCCAGCAGCCCAGGACAGGGGGAAGGCTACACCTTC	CASSPGQGEGYTF
15	TRBV7-8	many	TRBD2	TRBJ2-1	TGTGCCAGCAGCCCCGGGGTAGCGGGAGCCCATGAGCAGTTCTTC	CASSPGVAGAHEQFF
13	TRBV7-2	many	.	TRBJ1-2	TGTGCCAGCAGCTTCGCCAAGAACTATGGCTACACCTTC	CASSFAKNYGYTF
15	TRBV12-3/TRBV12-4	few	.	TRBJ2-2	TGTGCCAGCAGTTTACACGGTCCTAACACCGGGGAGCTGTTTTTT	CASSLHGPNTGELFF
14	TRBV12-3/TRBV12-4	many	.	TRBJ2-2	TGTGCCAGCTCCCGGGACGCCGCCACCGGGGAGCTGTTTTTT	CASSRDAATGELFF
12	TRBV7-2	many	TRBD2	TRBJ2-1	TGTGCCAGCAGCCAGACTAGCTACGAGCAGTTCTTC	CASSQTSYEQFF
13	TRBV7-2	many	TRBD1	TRBJ2-7	TGTGCCAGCAGCCAGGGGGCTAGCTACGAGCAGTACTTC	CASSQGASYEQYF
14	TRBV7-4	many	.	TRBJ1-5	TGTGCCAGCAGCCGAGGCGGGGTCAATCAGCCCCAGCATTTT	CASSRGGVNQPQHF
11	TRBV28	many	.	TRBJ1-1	TGTGCCAGCAGTTTGGGGGTTGAAGCTTTCTTT	CASSLGVEAFF
13	TRBV7-2	many	.	TRBJ1-2	TGTGCCAGCAGCCTACGGGGCATCTATGGCTACACCTTC	CASSLRGIYGYTF
16	TRBV6-2/TRBV6-3	many	TRBD1	TRBJ1-5	TGTGCCAGCAGTAGCTGGACAGGGGGGAGCAATCAGCCCCAGCATTTT	CASSSWTGGSNQPQHF
16	TRBV25-1	many	TRBD1	TRBJ1-4	TGTGCCAGCAGTGCCCCAAGGGACAGGGGGCGGGAAAAACTGTTTTTT	CASSAPRDRGREKLFF
15	TRBV6-2/TRBV6-3	many	.	TRBJ2-1	TGTGCCAGCGGCGGGACTCTGGGAAGAGACAATGAGCAGTTCTTC	CASGGTLGRDNEQFF
11	TRBV20-1	many	.	TRBJ1-1	TGCAGTGCTGTCGAGGGAACTGAAGCTTTCTTT	CSAVEGTEAFF
15	TRBV7-2	.	.	TRBJ1-5	TGTGCCAGCAGCTTAGGGTCTCTGGGCAATCAGCCCCAGCATTTT	CASSLGSLGNQPQHF
11	TRBV29-1	many	.	TRBJ1-2	TGCAGCGTTGACCAGAACTATGGCTACACCTTC	CSVDQNYGYTF
13	TRBV2	many	.	TRBJ1-5	TGTGCCAGCACCCCTCGTGGCAATCAGCCCCAGCATTTT	CASTPRGNQPQHF
11	TRBV6-1	many	.	TRBJ1-4	TGTGCCAGCAAGTCTAATGAAAAACTGTTTTTT	CASKSNEKLFF
14	TRBV6-1	many	.	TRBJ2-2	TGTGCCACGAAAACACCGCAGGGACCCGGGGAGCTGTTTTTT	CATKTPQGPGELFF
14	TRBV7-2	many	.	TRBJ1-2	TGTGCCAGCAATTCCCGGACGGAAAACTATGGCTACACCTTC	CASNSRTENYGYTF
15	TRBV7-2	many	TRBD1	TRBJ1-1	TGTGCCAGCAGCCCGACGACAGGGGTAAGCACTGAAGCTTTCTTT	CASSPTTGVSTEAFF